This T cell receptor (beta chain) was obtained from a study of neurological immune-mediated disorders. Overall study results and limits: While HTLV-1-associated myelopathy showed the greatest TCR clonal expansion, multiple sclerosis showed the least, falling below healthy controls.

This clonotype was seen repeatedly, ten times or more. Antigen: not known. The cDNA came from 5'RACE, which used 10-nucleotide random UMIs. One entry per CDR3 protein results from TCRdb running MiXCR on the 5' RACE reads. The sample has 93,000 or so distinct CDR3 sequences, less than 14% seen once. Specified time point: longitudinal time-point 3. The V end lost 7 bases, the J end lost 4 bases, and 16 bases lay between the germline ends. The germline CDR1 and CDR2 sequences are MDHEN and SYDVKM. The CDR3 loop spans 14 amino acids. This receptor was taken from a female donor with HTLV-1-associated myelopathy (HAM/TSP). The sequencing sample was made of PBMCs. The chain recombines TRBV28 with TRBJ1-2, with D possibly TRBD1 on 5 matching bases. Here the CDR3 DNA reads TGTGCCAGCATTCGGGACCGTGGCGGCTATGGCTACACCTTC. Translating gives CASIRDRGGYGYTF.